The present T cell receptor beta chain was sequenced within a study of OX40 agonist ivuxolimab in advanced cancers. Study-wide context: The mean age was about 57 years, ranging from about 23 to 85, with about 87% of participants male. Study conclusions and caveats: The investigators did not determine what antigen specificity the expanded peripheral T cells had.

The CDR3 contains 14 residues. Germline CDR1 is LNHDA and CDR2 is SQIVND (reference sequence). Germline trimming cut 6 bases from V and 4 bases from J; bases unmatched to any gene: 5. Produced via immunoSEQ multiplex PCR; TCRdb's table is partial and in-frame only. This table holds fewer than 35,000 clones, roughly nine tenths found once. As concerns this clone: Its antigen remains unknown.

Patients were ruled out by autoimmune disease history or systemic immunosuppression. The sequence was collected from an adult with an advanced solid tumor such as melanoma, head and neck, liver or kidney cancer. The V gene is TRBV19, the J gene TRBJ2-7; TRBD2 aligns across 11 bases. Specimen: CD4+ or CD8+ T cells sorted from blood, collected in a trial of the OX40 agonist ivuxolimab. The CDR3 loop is CASSTTSGTYEQYF. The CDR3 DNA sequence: TGTGCCAGTAGCACGACTAGCGGGACGTACGAGCAGTACTTC. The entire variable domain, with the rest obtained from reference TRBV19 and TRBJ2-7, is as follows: DGGITQSPKYLFRKEGQNVTLSCEQNLNHDAMYWYRQDPGQGLRLIYYSQIVNDFQKGDIAEGYSVSREKKESFPLTVTSAQKNPTAFYLCASSTTSGTYEQYFGPGTRLTVT.